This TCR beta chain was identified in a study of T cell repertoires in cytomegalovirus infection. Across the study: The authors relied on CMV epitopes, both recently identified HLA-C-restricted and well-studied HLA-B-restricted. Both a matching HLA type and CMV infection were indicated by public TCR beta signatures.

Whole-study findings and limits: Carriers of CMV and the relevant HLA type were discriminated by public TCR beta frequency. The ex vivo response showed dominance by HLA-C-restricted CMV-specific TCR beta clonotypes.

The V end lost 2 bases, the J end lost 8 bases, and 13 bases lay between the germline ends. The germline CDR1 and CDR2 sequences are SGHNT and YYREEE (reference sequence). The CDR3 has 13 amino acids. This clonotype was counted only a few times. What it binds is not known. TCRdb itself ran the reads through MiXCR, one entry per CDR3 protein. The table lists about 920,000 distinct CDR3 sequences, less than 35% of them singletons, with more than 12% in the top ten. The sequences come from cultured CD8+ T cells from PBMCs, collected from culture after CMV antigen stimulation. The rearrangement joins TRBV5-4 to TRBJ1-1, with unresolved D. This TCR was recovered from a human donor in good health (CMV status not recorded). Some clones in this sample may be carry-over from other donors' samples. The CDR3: CASSFGFREEAFF. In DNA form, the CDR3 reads TGTGCCAGCAGCTTTGGTTTTAGGGAGGAAGCTTTCTTT.